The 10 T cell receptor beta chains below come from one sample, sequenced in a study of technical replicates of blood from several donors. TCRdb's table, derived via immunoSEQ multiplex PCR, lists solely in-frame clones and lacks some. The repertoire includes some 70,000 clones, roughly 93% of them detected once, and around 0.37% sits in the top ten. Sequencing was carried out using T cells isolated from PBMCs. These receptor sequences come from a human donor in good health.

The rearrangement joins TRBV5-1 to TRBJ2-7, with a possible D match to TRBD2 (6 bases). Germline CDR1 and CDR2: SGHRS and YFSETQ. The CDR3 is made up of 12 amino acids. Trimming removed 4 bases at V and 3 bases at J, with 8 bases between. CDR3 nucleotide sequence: TGCGCCAGCAGCATCGGGGGCTACGAGCAGTACTTC. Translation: CASSIGGYEQYF.

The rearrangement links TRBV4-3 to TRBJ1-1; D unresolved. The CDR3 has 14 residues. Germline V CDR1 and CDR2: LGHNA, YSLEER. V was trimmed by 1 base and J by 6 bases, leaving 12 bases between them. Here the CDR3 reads CASSQAADRSEAFF. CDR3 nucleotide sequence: TGCGCCAGCAGCCAAGCAGCGGACCGCTCTGAAGCTTTCTTT.

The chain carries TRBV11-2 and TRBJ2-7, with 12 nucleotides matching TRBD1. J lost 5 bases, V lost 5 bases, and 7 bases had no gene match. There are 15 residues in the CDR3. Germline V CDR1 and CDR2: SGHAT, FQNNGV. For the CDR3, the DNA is TGTGCCAGCAGCCCCCCCGGGACAGGGGGCCACGAGCAGTACTTC. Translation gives CASSPPGTGGHEQYF. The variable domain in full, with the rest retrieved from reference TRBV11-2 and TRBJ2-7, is EAGVAQSPRYKIIEKRQSVAFWCNPISGHATLYWYQQILGQGPKLLIQFQNNGVVDDSQLPKDRFSAERLKGVDSTLKIQPAKLEDSAVYLCASSPPGTGGHEQYFGPGTRLTVT.

The CDR3 nucleotides are TGCGCCAGCAGCCATACCTACGGGGAGAGCACAGATACGCAGTATTTT. Translating it yields CASSHTYGESTDTQYF. The rearrangement uses TRBV4-1 and TRBJ2-3, with D tentatively TRBD2 (5 bases). Trimming removed 3 bases at V and 0 bases at J, with 13 bases between. CDR1 and CDR2 (germline): MGHRA, YSYEKL. This CDR3 region has 16 residues.

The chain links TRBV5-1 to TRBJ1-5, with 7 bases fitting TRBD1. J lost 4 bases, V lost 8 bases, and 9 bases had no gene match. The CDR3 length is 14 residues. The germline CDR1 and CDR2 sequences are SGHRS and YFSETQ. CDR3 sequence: CARVPDRINQPQHF. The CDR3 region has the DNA TGCGCCAGGGTCCCGGACAGGATTAATCAGCCCCAGCATTTT.

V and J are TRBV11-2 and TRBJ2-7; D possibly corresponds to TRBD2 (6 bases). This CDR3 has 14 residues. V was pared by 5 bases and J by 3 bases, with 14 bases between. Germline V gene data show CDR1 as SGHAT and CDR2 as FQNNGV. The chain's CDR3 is CASSLAGSNYEQYF. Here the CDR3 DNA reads TGTGCCAGCAGCCTAGCCGGGAGTAACTACGAGCAGTACTTC.

Here the CDR3 DNA reads TGCAGCGTTATGGGGCAGTCGAATGAAAAACTGTTTTTT. Amino acids: CSVMGQSNEKLFF. The genes are TRBV29-1 and TRBJ1-4; weak D call: TRBD1 (5 bases). Germline V gives CDR1 SQVTM, CDR2 ANQGSEA. With 5 bases removed from V and 5 bases from J, the gap between germline ends came to 12 bases. This CDR3 has 13 amino acids.

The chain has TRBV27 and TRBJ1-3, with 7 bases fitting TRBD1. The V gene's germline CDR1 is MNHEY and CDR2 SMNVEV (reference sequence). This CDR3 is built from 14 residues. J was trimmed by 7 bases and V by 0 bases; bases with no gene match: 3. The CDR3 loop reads CASSLSSRGNTIYF. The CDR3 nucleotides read TGTGCCAGCAGTTTATCTTCCAGGGGGAACACCATATATTTT.

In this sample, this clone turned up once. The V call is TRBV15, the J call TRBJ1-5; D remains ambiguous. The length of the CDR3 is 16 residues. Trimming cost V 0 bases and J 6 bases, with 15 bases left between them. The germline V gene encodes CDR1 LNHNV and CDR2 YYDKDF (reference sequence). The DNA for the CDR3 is TGTGCCACCAGCAGAGATCGAGGTGGGTATGGTCAGCCCCAGCATTTT. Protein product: CATSRDRGGYGQPQHF.

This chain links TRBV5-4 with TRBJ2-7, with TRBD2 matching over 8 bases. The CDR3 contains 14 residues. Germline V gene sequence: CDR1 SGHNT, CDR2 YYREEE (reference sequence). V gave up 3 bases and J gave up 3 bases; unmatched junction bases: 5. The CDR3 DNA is TGTGCCAGCAGCTCGGCCGGGGGGGTCTACGAGCAGTACTTC. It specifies CASSSAGGVYEQYF.